This T cell receptor beta chain was recorded in a study of T-cell memory formation after mild COVID-19. Study observations and caveats: CD8+ contracting clones occupied EMRA, while CD4+ ones occupied mainly CM and EM.

This clonotype was counted a few times. No antigen is known for it. TCRdb reprocessed the 5' RACE reads via MiXCR and lists one record per CDR3 protein. The top ten hold 23% of the sample, which has 190,000 or so distinct CDR3 sequences, about a fifth seen once. Germline V gene lookup returns CDR1 MGHRA and CDR2 YSYEKL. Trimming stripped 4 bases from V and 3 bases from J, with 12 bases between. This CDR3 spans 14 amino acids. The chain employs TRBV4-1 and TRBJ1-2; no firm D call. The sequence was collected from an adult woman who had mild COVID-19 (a few samples of this study predate the infection). Cell type and time point are not known. Sequencing was done on a sample of PBMCs or a T cell subset sorted from them (not recorded which). The CDR3 protein is CASSRRWDDYGYTF. For the CDR3, the DNA is TGCGCCAGCAGCCGCCGGTGGGATGACTATGGCTACACCTTC.